The 20 T cell receptor beta chains below were found in one sample sequenced in a study of CXCR3-negative and CXCR3-positive naive CD8 T cells. Study-wide results and limits: Compared with CXCR3-negative naive cells, CXCR3-positive naive cells showed more hydrophobic TRB CDR3s.

In preparing the TRB cDNA libraries, 5' RACE with UMI labels was used. TCRdb re-called the 5' RACE reads; every CDR3 protein appears as one record, without DNA. The sample features about 63,000 distinct CDR3 sequences, with 4.8% in its top ten. For these TCRs, the target antigens are not known. What was sequenced was naive CXCR3+ CD8+ T cells from blood. The subset: CD45RO-CCR7+CD27+CD95- naive CD8+ T cells expressing CXCR3 (TNR3+). These receptors all come from a human donor in good health. Some clones in this sample may be carry-over from other donors' samples.

This clonotype registers medium-sized by frequency. V and J are TRBV11-3 and TRBJ1-1; absent DNA, TCRdb's TRBD1 call cannot be checked. This CDR3 contains 22 residues. CDR1 and CDR2 from the germline V gene are SGHNT and YENEEA. Here the CDR3 reads CASSLESLMRGKGGLMNTEAFF.

The genes are TRBV7-7 and TRBJ2-7. The germline V gene has CDR1 SSHAT and CDR2 FNYEAQ (reference sequence). This CDR3 contains 13 residues. The CDR3 here is CASSVVLGDEQYF. Full variable domain (missing parts from reference TRBV7-7 and TRBJ2-7): GAGVSQSPRYKVTKRGQDVTLRCDPISSHATLYWYQQALGQGPEFLTYFNYEAQPDKSGLPSDRFSAERPEGSISTLTIQRTEQRDSAMYRCASSVVLGDEQYFGPGTRLTVT.

V gene TRBV6-4 combines with J gene TRBJ2-3; TCRdb names TRBD2, which stays unverified in the absence of DNA. Germline V gene lookup returns CDR1 MRHNA and CDR2 SNTAGT. This CDR3 spans 15 amino acids. The CDR3 protein is CASSASSTGADTQYF.

This rearrangement joins TRBV29-1 to TRBJ2-7. The CDR3 loop spans 13 amino acids. Per germline, CDR1 SQVTM and CDR2 ANQGSEA. The CDR3 is CSVRGDSIYEQYF.

V gene TRBV4-3 combines with J gene TRBJ1-6. Germline CDR1 and CDR2: LGHNA and YSLEER. The length of the CDR3 is 16 residues. CDR3 sequence: CASSQVFPDYNSPLHF.

This chain's CDR3 is CSVELPGQPSGEQYF. The rearrangement links TRBV29-1 to TRBJ2-7; TCRdb selects TRBD1, and the lack of DNA leaves this call unchecked. Germline V lookup: CDR1 SQVTM, CDR2 ANQGSEA. This CDR3 spans 15 amino acids.

This chain connects TRBV11-2 to TRBJ1-4; TCRdb calls TRBD1, which cannot be checked without DNA. CDR1 is SGHAT and CDR2 is FQNNGV in the germline V gene. This CDR3 is built from 13 residues. The CDR3 loop is CASSRTVEEKLFF.

The chain uses TRBV10-3 and TRBJ2-1; without DNA, the TCRdb call of TRBD1 cannot be checked. CDR3 length: 16 amino acids. Germline lookup yields CDR1 ENHRY and CDR2 SYGVKD. The chain's CDR3 is CAISGRGEGYDYEQFF.

The chain employs TRBV29-1 and TRBJ2-5. Germline loops: CDR1 SQVTM, CDR2 ANQGSEA. The CDR3 has 12 residues. CDR3 residues: CSALGLQETQYF. The whole variable domain, remainder taken from reference TRBV29-1 and TRBJ2-5, is SAVISQKPSRDICQRGTSLTIQCQVDSQVTMMFWYRQQPGQSLTLIATANQGSEATYESGFVIDKFPISRPNLTFSTLTVSNMSPEDSSIYLCSALGLQETQYFGPGTRLLVL.

The rearrangement joins TRBV6-4 to TRBJ2-1; TCRdb names TRBD2, which stays unverified in the absence of DNA. The CDR3 spans 13 residues. Germline V CDR1 and CDR2: MRHNA, SNTAGT. CDR3 protein: CASANGGEGEQFF.

The rearrangement links TRBV7-3 to TRBJ2-1; TCRdb's D call of TRBD2 is untestable without DNA. The CDR3 has 15 amino acids. CDR1 is SGHTA, CDR2 FQGTGA, per germline. CDR3 region: CASSLMGGPLNEQFF.

V is TRBV4-3 and J is TRBJ2-1; with no DNA, the TCRdb D assignment of TRBD1 cannot be verified. Germline lookup yields CDR1 LGHNA and CDR2 YSLEER. The CDR3 runs 15 residues. The CDR3 sequence: CASSYRDSSYNEQFF.

This chain links TRBV20-1 with TRBJ1-3; absent DNA, TCRdb's TRBD1 call cannot be checked. The CDR3 has 16 amino acids. Per germline, CDR1 DFQATT and CDR2 SNEGSKA (reference sequence). CDR3 region: CSARDRTGESGNTIYF.

The chain links TRBV29-1 to TRBJ1-1; the D call of TRBD1 rests on TCRdb alone, since no DNA is present to check it. The germline gives CDR1 SQVTM, CDR2 ANQGSEA. This CDR3 contains 12 residues. The chain's CDR3 is CSVDRVITEAFF. The entire variable domain, with the rest obtained from reference TRBV29-1 and TRBJ1-1, is as follows: SAVISQKPSRDICQRGTSLTIQCQVDSQVTMMFWYRQQPGQSLTLIATANQGSEATYESGFVIDKFPISRPNLTFSTLTVSNMSPEDSSIYLCSVDRVITEAFFGQGTRLTVV.

The chain combines TRBV10-1 with TRBJ2-1; TCRdb designates TRBD2, a call that cannot be tested without DNA. The CDR3 covers 18 residues. Germline CDR1 reads WNHNN; CDR2 reads SYGVQD (reference sequence). The CDR3 loop reads CATKGGLAGSCSYNEQFF.

The chain joins TRBV3-1 to TRBJ2-2. CDR3 length: 12 residues. Germline assignment: CDR1 LGHDT and CDR2 YNNKEL (reference sequence). CDR3 protein: CASSRHDGELFF.

V usage is TRBV11-3 and J usage is TRBJ1-1; as DNA is missing, the TRBD1 call by TCRdb cannot be tested. Germline V gene data show CDR1 as SGHNT and CDR2 as YENEEA. The CDR3 covers 14 residues. The chain's CDR3 is CASSVAPRGTEAFF.

The genes are TRBV5-5 and TRBJ2-7. The CDR3 is 14 residues long. The germline gives CDR1 SGHKS, CDR2 YYEKEE (reference sequence). The CDR3 sequence is CASSVGSLSYEQYF. The variable domain in full, completed from reference TRBV5-5 and TRBJ2-7, reads DAGVTQSPTHLIKTRGQQVTLRCSPISGHKSVSWYQQVLGQGPQFIFQYYEKEERGRGNFPDRFSARQFPNYSSELNVNALLLGDSALYLCASSVGSLSYEQYFGPGTRLTVT.

The chain joins TRBV7-3 to TRBJ2-1; TCRdb selects TRBD1, and the lack of DNA leaves this call unchecked. Per germline, CDR1 SGHTA and CDR2 FQGTGA. The CDR3 extends over 16 amino acids. The CDR3: CASSLSGGGTYNEQFF. The variable domain in full, completed from reference TRBV7-3 and TRBJ2-1, reads GAGVSQTPSNKVTEKGKYVELRCDPISGHTALYWYRQSLGQGPEFLIYFQGTGAADDSGLPNDRFFAVRPEGSVSTLKIQRTERGDSAVYLCASSLSGGGTYNEQFFGPGTRLTVL.

The chain links TRBV18 to TRBJ2-2; the TCRdb call, TRBD1, lacks DNA for checking. From germline, CDR1 is KGHSH and CDR2 LQKENI. This CDR3 has 15 amino acids. This CDR3 is CASSPSTTGAGELFF.